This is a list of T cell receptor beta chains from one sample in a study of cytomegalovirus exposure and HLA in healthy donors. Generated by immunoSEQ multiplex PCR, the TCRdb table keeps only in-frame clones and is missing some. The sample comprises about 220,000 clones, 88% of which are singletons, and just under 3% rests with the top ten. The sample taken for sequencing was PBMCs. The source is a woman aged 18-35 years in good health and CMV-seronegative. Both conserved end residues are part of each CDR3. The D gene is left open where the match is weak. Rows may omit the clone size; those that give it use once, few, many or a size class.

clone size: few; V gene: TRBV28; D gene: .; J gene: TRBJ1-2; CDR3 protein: CASTQFLTGSNYGYTF; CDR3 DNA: TGTGCCAGCACCCAGTTCTTGACGGGTTCTAACTATGGCTACACCTTC
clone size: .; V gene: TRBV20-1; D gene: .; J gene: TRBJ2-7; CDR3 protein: CSAITGYEQYF; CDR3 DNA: TGCAGTGCTATTACAGGCTACGAGCAGTACTTC
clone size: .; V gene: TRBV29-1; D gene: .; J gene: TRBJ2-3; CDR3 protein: CSVEVGTGDTQYF; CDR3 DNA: TGCAGCGTTGAAGTAGGGACTGGAGATACGCAGTATTTT
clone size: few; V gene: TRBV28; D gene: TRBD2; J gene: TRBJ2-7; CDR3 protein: CASGTSGSYEQYF; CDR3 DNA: TGTGCCAGCGGGACTAGCGGGAGTTACGAGCAGTACTTC
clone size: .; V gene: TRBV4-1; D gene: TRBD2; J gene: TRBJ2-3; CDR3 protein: CASSQYLAEHTDTQYF; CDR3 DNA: TGCGCCAGCAGCCAATACCTAGCGGAACACACAGATACGCAGTATTTT
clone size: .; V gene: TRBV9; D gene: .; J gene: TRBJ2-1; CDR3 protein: CASSRGLRLVEAEQFF; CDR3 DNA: TGTGCCAGCAGCCGTGGCTTGAGGCTAGTCGAGGCTGAGCAGTTCTTC
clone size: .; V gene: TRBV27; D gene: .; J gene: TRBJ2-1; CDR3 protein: CASSDGGGYNEQFF; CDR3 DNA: TGTGCCAGCAGTGACGGGGGAGGATACAATGAGCAGTTCTTC
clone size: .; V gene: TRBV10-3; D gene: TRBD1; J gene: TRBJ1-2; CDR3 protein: CATERTGTNYGYTF; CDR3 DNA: TGTGCCACGGAGCGGACAGGGACCAACTATGGCTACACCTTC
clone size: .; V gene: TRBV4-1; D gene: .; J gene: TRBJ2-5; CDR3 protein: CASSQASSLGETQYF; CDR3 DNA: TGCGCCAGCAGCCAAGCGTCTAGCTTGGGAGAGACCCAGTACTTC
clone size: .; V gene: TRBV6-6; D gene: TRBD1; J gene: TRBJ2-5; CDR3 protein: CASSYSDRGHQETQYF; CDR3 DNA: TGTGCCAGCAGTTACAGCGACAGGGGGCATCAAGAGACCCAGTACTTC
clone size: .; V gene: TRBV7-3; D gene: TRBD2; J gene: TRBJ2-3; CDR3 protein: CASSSGLAGDTQYF; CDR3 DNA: TGTGCCAGCAGTTCGGGACTAGCGGGAGATACGCAGTATTTT
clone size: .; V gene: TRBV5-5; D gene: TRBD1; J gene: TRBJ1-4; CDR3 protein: CASSTDWTGGLFF; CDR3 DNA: TGTGCCAGCAGCACGGATTGGACAGGGGGACTGTTTTTT
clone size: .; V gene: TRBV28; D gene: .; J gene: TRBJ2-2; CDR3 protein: CASSFAGSGELFF; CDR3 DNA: TGTGCCAGCAGTTTCGCGGGGTCGGGGGAGCTGTTTTTT
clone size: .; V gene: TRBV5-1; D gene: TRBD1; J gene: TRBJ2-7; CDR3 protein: CASSWRVTGGSGSSYEQYF; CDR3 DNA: TGCGCCAGCAGTTGGCGGGTAACAGGGGGCTCGGGGTCCTCCTACGAGCAGTACTTC
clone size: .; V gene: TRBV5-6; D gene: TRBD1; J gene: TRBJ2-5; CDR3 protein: CASSLRQGVSETQYF; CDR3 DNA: TGTGCCAGCAGCTTGAGACAGGGAGTTTCGGAGACCCAGTACTTC
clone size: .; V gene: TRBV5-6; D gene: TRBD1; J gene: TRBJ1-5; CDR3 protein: CASSSYRGRYNQPQHF; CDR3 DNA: TGTGCCAGCAGCTCGTACAGGGGGAGATACAATCAGCCCCAGCATTTT
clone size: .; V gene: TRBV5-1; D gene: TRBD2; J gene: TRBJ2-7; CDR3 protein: CASSLESSGVYEQYF; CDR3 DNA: TGCGCCAGCAGCTTGGAATCTAGCGGGGTCTACGAGCAGTACTTC
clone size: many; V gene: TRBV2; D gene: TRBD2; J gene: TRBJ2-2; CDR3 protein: CASRLAGNTGELFF; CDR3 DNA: TGTGCCAGCAGACTAGCGGGAAACACCGGGGAGCTGTTTTTT
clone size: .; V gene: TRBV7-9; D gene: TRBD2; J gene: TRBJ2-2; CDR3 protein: CASSLAPSGAPSNTGELFF; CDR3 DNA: TGTGCCAGCAGCTTAGCGCCTAGCGGGGCTCCATCGAACACCGGGGAGCTGTTTTTT
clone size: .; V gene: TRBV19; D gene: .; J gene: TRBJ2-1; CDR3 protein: CASSMEEASNEQFF; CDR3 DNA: TGTGCCAGTAGTATGGAGGAGGCTTCGAATGAGCAGTTCTTC
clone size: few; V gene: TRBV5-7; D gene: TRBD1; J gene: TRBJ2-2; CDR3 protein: CASRPTGGTTGELFF; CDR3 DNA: TGTGCCAGCAGACCCACAGGGGGAACTACCGGGGAGCTGTTTTTT
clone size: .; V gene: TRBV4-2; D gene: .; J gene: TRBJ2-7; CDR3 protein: CASSQEGGASYEQYF; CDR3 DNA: TGTGCCAGCAGCCAGGAGGGTGGGGCCTCCTACGAGCAGTACTTC
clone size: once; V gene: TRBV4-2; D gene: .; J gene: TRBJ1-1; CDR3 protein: CASSQDRGFLSTEAFF; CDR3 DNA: TGTGCCAGCAGCCAAGATCGGGGGTTCCTAAGCACTGAAGCTTTCTTT
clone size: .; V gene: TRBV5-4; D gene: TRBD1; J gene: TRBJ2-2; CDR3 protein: CASSFDRGQDGELFF; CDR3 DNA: TGTGCCAGCAGCTTCGACAGGGGGCAGGACGGGGAGCTGTTTTTT
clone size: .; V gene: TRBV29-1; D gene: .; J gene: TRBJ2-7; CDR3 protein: CSVESGFPYYEQYF; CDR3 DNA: TGCAGCGTTGAATCAGGGTTCCCCTACTACGAGCAGTACTTC
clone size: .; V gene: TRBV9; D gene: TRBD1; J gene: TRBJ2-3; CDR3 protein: CASSPRQGEGTDTQYF; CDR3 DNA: TGTGCCAGCAGCCCCCGACAGGGGGAAGGCACAGATACGCAGTATTTT
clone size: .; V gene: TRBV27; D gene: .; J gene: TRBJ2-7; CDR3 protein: CASSLQAYEQYF; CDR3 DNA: TGTGCCAGCAGTTTACAGGCCTACGAGCAGTACTTC
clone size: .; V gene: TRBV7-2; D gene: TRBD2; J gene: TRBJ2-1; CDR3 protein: CASSLMSSGSNEQFF; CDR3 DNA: TGTGCCAGCAGCTTAATGTCTAGCGGGAGCAATGAGCAGTTCTTC
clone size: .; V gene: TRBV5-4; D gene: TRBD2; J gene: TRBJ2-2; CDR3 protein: CASSSGGYPNTGELFF; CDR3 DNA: TGTGCCAGCAGCTCGGGAGGGTATCCGAACACCGGGGAGCTGTTTTTT
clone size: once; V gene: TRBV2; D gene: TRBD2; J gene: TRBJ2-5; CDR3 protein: CASSAFKLAGGLLGETQYF; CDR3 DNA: TGTGCCAGCAGTGCATTCAAACTAGCGGGAGGTCTTTTAGGGGAGACCCAGTACTTC
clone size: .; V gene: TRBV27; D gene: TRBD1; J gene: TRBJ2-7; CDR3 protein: CASRPTGVIYEQYF; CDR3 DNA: TGTGCCAGCAGACCGACAGGGGTTATCTACGAGCAGTACTTC
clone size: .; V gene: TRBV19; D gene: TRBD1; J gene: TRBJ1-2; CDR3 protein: CASRTQGRDPYGYTF; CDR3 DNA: TGTGCCAGTAGGACACAGGGGCGGGACCCCTATGGCTACACCTTC
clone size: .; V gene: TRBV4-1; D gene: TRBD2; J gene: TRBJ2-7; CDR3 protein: CASSHGTSGSYEQYF; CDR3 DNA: TGCGCCAGCAGCCACGGGACTAGCGGCTCCTACGAGCAGTACTTC
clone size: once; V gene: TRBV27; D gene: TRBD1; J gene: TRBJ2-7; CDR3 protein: CASSRQGADSSYEQYF; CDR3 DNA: TGTGCCAGCAGTAGACAGGGCGCCGATAGCTCCTACGAGCAGTACTTC
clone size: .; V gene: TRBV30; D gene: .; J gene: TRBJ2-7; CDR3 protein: CASVHRESHEQYF; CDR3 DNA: TGTGCTTCAGTCCACAGGGAGTCCCACGAGCAGTACTTC
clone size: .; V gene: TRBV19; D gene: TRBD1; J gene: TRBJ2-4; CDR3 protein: CASSKREGQGYGIQYF; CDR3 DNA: TGTGCCAGTAGCAAAAGGGAAGGACAGGGTTACGGCATTCAGTACTTC
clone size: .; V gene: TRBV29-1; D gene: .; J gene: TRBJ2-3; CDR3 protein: CSVEGDFTDTQYF; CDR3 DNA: TGCAGCGTTGAAGGGGACTTCACAGATACGCAGTATTTT
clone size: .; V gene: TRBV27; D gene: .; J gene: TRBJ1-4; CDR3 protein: CASSLSGPGEKLFF; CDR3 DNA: TGTGCCAGCAGCCTATCAGGGCCTGGCGAAAAACTGTTTTTT
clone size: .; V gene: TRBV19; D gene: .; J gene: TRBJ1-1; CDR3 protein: CASSPVPNTEAFF; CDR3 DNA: TGTGCCAGTAGTCCCGTCCCGAACACTGAAGCTTTCTTT
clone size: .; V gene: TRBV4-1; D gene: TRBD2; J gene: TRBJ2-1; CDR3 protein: CASSQLPGLAGQVPPGEQFF; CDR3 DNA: TGCGCCAGCAGCCAACTTCCGGGACTAGCGGGACAAGTACCTCCCGGTGAGCAGTTCTTC
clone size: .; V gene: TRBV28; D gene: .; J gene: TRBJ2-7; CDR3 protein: CASRTTGSYEQYF; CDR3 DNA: TGTGCCAGCAGAACGACAGGCTCCTACGAGCAGTACTTC
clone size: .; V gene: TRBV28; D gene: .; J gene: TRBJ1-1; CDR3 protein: CASSNMNTEAFF; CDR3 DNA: TGTGCCAGCAGCAACATGAACACTGAAGCTTTCTTT
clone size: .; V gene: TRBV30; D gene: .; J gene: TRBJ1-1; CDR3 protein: CAWVGHDYTEAFF; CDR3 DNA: TGTGCCTGGGTTGGACACGACTACACTGAAGCTTTCTTT
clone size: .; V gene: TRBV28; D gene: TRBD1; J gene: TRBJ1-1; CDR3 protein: CASSPGDRDNTEAFF; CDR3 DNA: TGTGCCAGCAGTCCAGGGGACAGGGATAACACTGAAGCTTTCTTT
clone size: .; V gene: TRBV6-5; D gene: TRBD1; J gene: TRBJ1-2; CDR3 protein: CASRIRGRNYGYTF; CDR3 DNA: TGTGCCAGCCGTATCAGGGGGCGCAACTATGGCTACACCTTC
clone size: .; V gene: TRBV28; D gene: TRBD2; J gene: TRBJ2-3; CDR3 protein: CASSKILAGSQYF; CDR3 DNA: TGTGCCAGCAGCAAAATTCTAGCGGGTTCGCAGTATTTT
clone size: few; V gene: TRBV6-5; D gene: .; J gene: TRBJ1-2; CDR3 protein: CASSSGQKTDGYTF; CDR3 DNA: TGTGCCAGCAGTTCTGGACAGAAGACCGATGGCTACACCTTC
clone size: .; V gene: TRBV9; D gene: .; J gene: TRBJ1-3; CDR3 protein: CASSPEVSSGNTIYF; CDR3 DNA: TGTGCCAGCAGCCCCGAGGTTTCCTCTGGAAACACCATATATTTT
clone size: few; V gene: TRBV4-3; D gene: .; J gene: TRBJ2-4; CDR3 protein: CASSQRPPGNIQYF; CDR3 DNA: TGCGCCAGCAGCCAACGCCCTCCAGGAAACATTCAGTACTTC
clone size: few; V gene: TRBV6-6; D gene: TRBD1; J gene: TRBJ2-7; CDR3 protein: CASRQGDTYF; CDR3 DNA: TGTGCCAGCAGACAGGGGGACACCTACTTC
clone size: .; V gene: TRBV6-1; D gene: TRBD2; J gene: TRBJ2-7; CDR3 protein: CASSEGVRASGRASEQYF; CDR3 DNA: TGTGCCAGCAGTGAAGGGGTTAGGGCTAGCGGGAGGGCGAGCGAGCAGTACTTC
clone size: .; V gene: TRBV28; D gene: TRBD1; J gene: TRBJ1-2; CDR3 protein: CASTTGQARGYTF; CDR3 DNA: TGTGCCAGCACCACCGGACAGGCCCGGGGCTACACCTTC
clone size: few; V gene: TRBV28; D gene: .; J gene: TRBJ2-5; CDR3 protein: CASSFAGYQETQYF; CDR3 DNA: TGTGCCAGCAGTTTCGCCGGGTACCAAGAGACCCAGTACTTC